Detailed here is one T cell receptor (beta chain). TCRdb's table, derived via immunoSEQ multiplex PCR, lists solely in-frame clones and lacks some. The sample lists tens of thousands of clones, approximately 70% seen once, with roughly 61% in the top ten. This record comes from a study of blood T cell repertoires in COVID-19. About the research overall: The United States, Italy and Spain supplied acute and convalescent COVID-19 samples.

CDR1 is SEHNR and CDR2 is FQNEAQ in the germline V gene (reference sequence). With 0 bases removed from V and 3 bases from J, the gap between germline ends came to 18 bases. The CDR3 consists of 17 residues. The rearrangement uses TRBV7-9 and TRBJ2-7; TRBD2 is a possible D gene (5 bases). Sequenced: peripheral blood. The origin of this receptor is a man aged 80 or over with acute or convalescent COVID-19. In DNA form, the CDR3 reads TGTGCCAGCAGCTTAGCGGTCGACTGGAGGCCAATCTACGAGCAGTACTTC. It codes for CASSLAVDWRPIYEQYF.